This T cell receptor (beta chain) was observed in a study of identical twins. The study, taken as a whole, reports: Low generation-probability sequences were in excess among twin-shared out-of-frame alpha sequences. There was more out-of-frame TCR alpha sharing in monozygotic twins than models estimated. A partial confounding effect on zero-insertion analyses could come from invariant MAIT and iNKT cells.

Unique molecular identifiers were present on cDNA, and template switching added a universal primer site. TCRdb ran MiXCR on the 5' RACE reads and lists one entry per CDR3 protein. This table has approximately 680,000 distinct CDR3 sequences, 7% to 7.5% appearing once. CDR3 length: 15 amino acids. V lost 7 bases to trimming and J lost 5 bases, with 15 bases between them. Germline-derived CDR1 and CDR2 are MNHNS and SASEGT. This clonotype was detected many times. The antigen remains unidentified. This sample also belongs to another study, concerning yellow fever vaccine responses in identical twins.

Sequencing was carried out using PBMCs. The receptor was isolated from a woman aged 18-29 years in good health. The rearrangement joins TRBV6-1 to TRBJ1-6; D is undetermined. Here the CDR3 DNA reads TGTGCCAGCACCCTCCGGGCTGGTAATAATTCACCCCTCCACTTT. Protein: CASTLRAGNNSPLHF.